This T cell receptor (beta chain) came from a study of blood T cell repertoires in COVID-19 (dated by TCRdb to about 2020). Context from the whole study: The collaborator samples originated in the United States, Italy and Spain and spanned the acute and convalescent phases of COVID-19. The prospective study material was composed of cDNA or gDNA derived from T cells, B-cell-depleted T cells, or PBMCs. HLA class I and class II types, where available, came from metadata supplied by the sample provider rather than from assay-based typing. The dataset comprised deeply sampled blood TCRbeta repertoires from subjects exposed to, actively infected with, or recovered from COVID-19. The samples were drawn from the first 160 participants of the ongoing ImmuneRACE study and from under 1,500 subjects provided by 6 global collaborators. Sample metadata almost always included a de-identified subject ID, COVID-19 status, age in years and sex. The repertoires were released in a freely available public database meant as a resource for research on the immune response to SARS-CoV-2. Findings and caveats that apply to the study as a whole: Clinical and demographic metadata were provided uncurated, with the amount varying by source and participant.

TCRbeta CDR3 regions were amplified from genomic DNA using the immunoSEQ Assay, a bias-controlled multiplex PCR. The paper's data handling went like this. Within the assay, amplification of reference gene primers was used to estimate how many nucleated cells each sample contained. To quantify the absolute abundance of each unique TCRbeta CDR3 rearrangement, sequence reads were collapsed and filtered. For each sample, productive Simpson clonality was calculated as the square root of Simpson's diversity index over productive rearrangements. TCRdb stores this immuneACCESS table with in-frame sequences only. Part of the clones is absent; in the studies checked, under half of the shortfall reflects unresolved V genes, and no reason is known for the rest. Clone size and the V and J calls come from that table; the DNA yielded D and trimming. Recorded for this sample are approximately 210,000 clones; about nine tenths of them occurred a single time. Under 0.9% of the sample comes from the top ten.

Collaborating institutions collected whole blood in K2EDTA tubes following their own protocols. Collaborator samples were shipped for TCRbeta analysis as frozen whole blood, isolated PBMCs, or DNA extracted from either sample type. For CDR1 and CDR2, the germline V gene lists SNHLY and FYNNEI. V is pared back by 8 bases and J by 0 bases, with 10 bases lying between the germline termini. Including the terminal cysteine and phenylalanine, the CDR3 comprises 14 residues. Only the CDR3 portion is preserved as DNA: 42 bases, with reading frame beginning at the first base. Of note for this clone: Its specific antigen is unknown. No base quality information exists; no much larger clone differs at one position.

The sequencing sample was made of peripheral blood. In this chain, TRBV2 is recombined with TRBJ1-4; the D gene assignment is ambiguous. The TCR originated in a man aged 40-49 years with acute or convalescent COVID-19. The nucleotide sequence is given as TGTGCCAGCTCTCAGCGAGCAACTAATGAAAAACTGTTTTTT. Translated, this gives CASSQRATNEKLFF.